This passage covers 14 T cell receptor beta chains from one sample sequenced in a study of T cells in Graves' hyperthyroidism and ophthalmopathy. TCR beta CDR3 region amplification was performed from RNA transcripts. Researchers ran a first-round RT-PCR on the TCR CDR3 using the HTBI primer set. TCRdb reprocessed the multiplex PCR reads with MiXCR, giving one entry per CDR3 protein. In the table there are 450,000 to 700,000 distinct CDR3 sequences, 40% to 55% of which are singletons. The sequenced material came from peripheral blood or thyroid tissue (not recorded which). Receptor source: a woman between 18 and 30 years old with Graves' hyperthyroidism.

Ten or more counts support this clonotype. The chain combines TRBV19 with TRBJ2-7; D tentatively reads TRBD1 or TRBD2 (6 bases each). The CDR3 is 14 amino acids. Trimming pared 1 base from V and 3 bases from J, leaving 10 bases between. Germline CDR1 is LNHDA and CDR2 is SQIVND (reference sequence). DNA for the CDR3: TGTGCCAGTAGTATAGGGGGGGACAACTACGAGCAGTACTTC. Translating gives CASSIGGDNYEQYF.

Of note for this clonotype: The final CDR3 position lacks the conserved phenylalanine or tryptophan, pointing to a likely read error. The chain combines TRBV20-1 with TRBJ2-2; TRBD1 might be the D (7 bases). The CDR3 totals 16 residues. Germline V CDR1 and CDR2: DFQATT, SNEGSKA (reference sequence). The CDR3, as DNA: TGCAGTGTTAGAGATCGACAGGGAGGTATCACCGGGGAGCTGTTTTCT. This encodes CSVRDRQGGITGELFS.

This clonotype was seen many times. The chain combines TRBV12-5 with TRBJ2-7, with a tentative D call TRBD2 (6 bases). CDR1 is LGHNT, CDR2 FRNRAP, per germline. CDR3 length: 16 amino acids. Trimming cost V 5 bases and J 3 bases, with 20 bases left between them. The CDR3 sequence is CASGPRLEREVYEQYF. CDR3 nucleotide sequence: TGTGCTAGTGGTCCACGACTGGAAAGGGAGGTCTACGAGCAGTACTTC.

The rearrangement uses TRBV7-1 and TRBJ2-7; perhaps TRBD2 as D (6 bases). TRBV7-1 is designated an ORF whose function remains uncertain. This CDR3 is 15 amino acids long. Trimming took 3 bases from V and 3 from J, leaving 15 bases between them. CDR3 loop: CASSSVGGALYEQYF. The CDR3 region has the DNA TGTGCCAGCAGCTCTGTTGGCGGGGCACTCTACGAGCAGTACTTC.

This clonotype appeared once. The chain combines TRBV10-2 with TRBJ2-7, with 8 bases identical to TRBD1. This CDR3 is built from 14 residues. From germline, CDR1 is WSHSY and CDR2 SAAADI. V dropped 5 bases and J dropped 0; count of bases not matched to a gene: 3. For the CDR3, the DNA is TGCGCCAGCAGTAGGGGACAGGACTCCTACGAGCAGTACTTC. Translated: CASSRGQDSYEQYF.

A remark on this clonotype: Germline and junction disagree at one end, which may indicate a read error. The V call is TRBV7-3, the J call TRBJ2-6, with 7 bases identical to TRBD1. CDR1 and CDR2 from the germline V gene are SGHTA and FQGTGA. This CDR3 is built from 15 residues. The CDR3 here is CASSQTDRGANVLTF. CDR3 nucleotides: TGCGCCAGCAGCCAGACGGACAGGGGGGCCAACGTCCTGACTTTC.

V is TRBV20-1 and J is TRBJ1-1; TRBD1 matches 9 bases. Germline V CDR1 and CDR2: DFQATT, SNEGSKA (reference sequence). Unmatched junction bases numbered 5, after V lost 1 base and J lost 2 bases. The CDR3 contains 15 residues. CDR3: CSARGQTGGNTEAFF. The CDR3 nucleotides are TGCAGTGCTAGAGGTCAGACAGGGGGAAACACTGAAGCTTTCTTT.

The chain is built from TRBV19 and TRBJ2-7; D may be TRBD2 (6 bases). Germline CDR1 is LNHDA and CDR2 is SQIVND (reference sequence). The CDR3 is 14 amino acids. Trimming took off 6 bases at V and 6 bases at J, with 18 bases between the two ends. CDR3 DNA sequence: TGTGCCAGTAGCGTTAGCGGATCCGGTGGCGAGCAGTACTTC. Protein: CASSVSGSGGEQYF.

Regarding this clonotype: This may stem from a read error, because a much larger clone lies one nucleotide away. The rearrangement joins TRBV7-2 to TRBJ2-2; D is possibly TRBD2 (6 bases). Germline V CDR1 and CDR2: SGHTA, FQGNSA. The length of the CDR3 is 14 residues. V lost 6 bases and J 9 bases, leaving 17 bases between the germline ends. In DNA form, the CDR3 reads TGTGCCAGCAGTCTCGGGAGTATTACCAGGGAGCTGTTTTTT. Amino acids: CASSLGSITRELFF.

On this clonotype: A read error may produce the germline difference seen at one junction end. The V and J genes are TRBV20-1 and TRBJ2-6; 8 positions match TRBD2. This CDR3 spans 14 amino acids. Germline-derived CDR1 and CDR2 are DFQATT and SNEGSKA (reference sequence). DNA for the CDR3: TGCAGTGCTAGAAAGGGACTAGGGGGCAACGTCCTGACTTTC. It is translated as CSARKGLGGNVLTF.

This clonotype was seen ten or more times. The gene calls are TRBV2 and TRBJ2-4; D possibly corresponds to TRBD1 (6 bases). CDR3 size: 12 residues. Germline values: CDR1 SNHLY, CDR2 FYNNEI. Trimming removed 6 bases from V and 8 bases from J, with 11 bases in between. The CDR3 sequence: CASRTGPYIQYF. CDR3 DNA sequence: TGTGCCAGCAGGACAGGACCCTACATTCAGTACTTC.

This chain joins TRBV12-3 or TRBV12-4 and TRBJ2-7; unclear D gene. The CDR3 covers 14 residues. The V end lost 5 bases, the J end lost 2 bases, and 13 bases lay between the germline ends. For the CDR3, the DNA is TGTGCCAGCAGTCCAACGGACGGCACCTACGAGCAGTACTTC. Translating gives CASSPTDGTYEQYF.

This clonotype was seen only once. The chain is built from TRBV6-4 and TRBJ1-1, with D possibly being TRBD1 (5 bases). Per germline, CDR1 MRHNA and CDR2 SNTAGT. The CDR3 sequence is 13 residues long. V shed 6 bases and J shed 7 bases, with 15 bases lying between them. The CDR3 DNA follows: TGTGCCAGCAGAGCAGCGGGACGGCTTGAAGCTTTCTTT. This translates into CASRAAGRLEAFF.

The CDR3 nucleotides read TGTGCCACCAGGGATAGCGGGGCCAACGTCCTGACTTTC. This translates into CATRDSGANVLTF. This chain connects TRBV24-1 to TRBJ2-6; the D is unclear. Germline values: CDR1 KGHDR, CDR2 SFDVKD. V was pared by 7 bases and J by 4 bases, with 7 bases between. This CDR3 contains 13 residues.